Following are 2 T cell receptor beta chains from one sample sequenced in a study of cytomegalovirus exposure and HLA in healthy donors. Assay: immunoSEQ multiplex PCR; the TCRdb copy retains only in-frame clones and omits some. The profile shows some 210,000 clones, 87% of them singletons. Sequenced sample: PBMCs. The receptors were sampled from a woman aged 18-29 years in good health and CMV-seropositive.

The chain combines TRBV30 with TRBJ1-2; D not certain. The CDR3 is 12 amino acids. Germline V gene sequence: CDR1 GTSNPN, CDR2 SVGIG (reference sequence). Trimming took 0 bases from V and 4 from J, leaving 6 bases between them. The CDR3 DNA follows: TGTGCCTGGAGTGTGGAGCCCTATGGCTACACCTTC. Amino acid sequence: CAWSVEPYGYTF. Combining the CDR3 with reference TRBV30 and TRBJ1-2 gives the whole variable domain SQTIHQWPATLVQPVGSPLSLECTVEGTSNPNLYWYRQAAGRGLQLLFYSVGIGQISSEVPQNLSASRPQDRQFILSSKKLLLSDSGFYLCAWSVEPYGYTFGSGTRLTVV.

The V call is TRBV4-1, the J call TRBJ2-5, with TRBD1 identical over 7 bases. V gave up 3 bases and J gave up 2 bases; unmatched junction bases: 3. CDR3 length equals 14 residues. Per the germline V gene, CDR1 is MGHRA and CDR2 is YSYEKL. The CDR3 DNA follows: TGCGCCAGCAGCCATACAGGGGAACAAGAGACCCAGTACTTC. It yields the protein CASSHTGEQETQYF.